This T cell receptor beta chain appears in the sequencing data of a study of technical replicates of blood from a few donors. Measured with immunoSEQ multiplex PCR; TCRdb has only the in-frame clones, and not every one. The sample yields more than 65,000 clones, 80% to 95% seen once. The CDR3 spans 20 residues. From germline, CDR1 is ENHRY and CDR2 SYGVKD. The V segment lost 3 bases and the J segment 7 bases; nucleotides outside the gene matches: 19. The material sequenced was T cells isolated from PBMCs. This chain links TRBV10-3 with TRBJ1-5; 12 nucleotides align to TRBD1. The TCR comes from a human donor in good health. For the CDR3, the DNA is TGTGCCATCAGTGAAGGATTGGGACAGGGGGCGCGGGGGTCCGGGCAGCCCCAGCATTTT. Translation: CAISEGLGQGARGSGQPQHF.